This T cell receptor (beta chain) was obtained from a study of T-cell reconstitution after alpha-beta-depleted transplantation in children. Overall study results and limits: The high TCRbeta diversity at day 60 in some patients came from surviving recipient T cells and thymic progenitors. T-cell counts and diversity at one year post-transplant came mainly from newly produced T cells. Reportedly, roughly two months post-transplant, alpha-beta T cells arose from several hundred expanded graft clones.

The CDR3 has 15 amino acids. V lost 2 bases to trimming and J lost 2 bases, with 10 bases between them. Germline assignment: CDR1 KGHSH and CDR2 LQKENI. The sample holds a few counts of this clonotype. Its antigen remains unknown. Unique molecular identifiers were incorporated into the prepared TCRbeta library. TCRdb called the PCR reads again in MiXCR, with one record for every CDR3 protein. The data show hundreds of thousands of distinct CDR3 sequences, with less than 9.5% seen just once and over 7.5% held by the top ten. The chain links TRBV18 to TRBJ1-5, with a weak D call TRBD1 (5 bases). The source of this sequence is a female patient between 2 and 15 years old who had a stem cell transplant for Fanconi anemia, so the T cells may come from the graft donor. This specimen was peripheral blood, taken 360 days after TCRalphabeta/CD19-depleted stem cell transplant. The CDR3 coding sequence is TGTGCCAGCTCACCATCCGCAGGGCGCAATCAGCCCCAGCATTTT. Protein sequence: CASSPSAGRNQPQHF.